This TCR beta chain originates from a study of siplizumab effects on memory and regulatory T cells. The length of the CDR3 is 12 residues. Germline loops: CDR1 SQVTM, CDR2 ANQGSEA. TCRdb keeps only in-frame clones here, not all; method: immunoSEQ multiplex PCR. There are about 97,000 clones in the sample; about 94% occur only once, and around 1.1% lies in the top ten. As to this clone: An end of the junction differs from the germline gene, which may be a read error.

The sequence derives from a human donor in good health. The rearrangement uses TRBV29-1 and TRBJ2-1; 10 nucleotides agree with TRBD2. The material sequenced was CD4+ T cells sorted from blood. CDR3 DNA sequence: TGCAGCGTTGAAAGGCTAGCGGGAGTTAGGGTCTTC. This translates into CSVERLAGVRVF.